This TCR beta chain was observed in a study of blood T cell repertoires in COVID-19. Study details: Nucleic acid was either cDNA or gDNA, and it came from T cells, B-cell-depleted T cells, or PBMCs.

Per the germline V gene, CDR1 is LNHDA and CDR2 is SQIVND (reference sequence). Trimming left V 0 bases short and J 4 bases short, with 7 bases between. This CDR3 region has 14 residues. Clones were read by immunoSEQ multiplex PCR, and TCRdb kept only the in-frame ones, dropping some. This sample yields 100,000 or so clones, of which 91% are seen a single time; roughly 2.2% belongs to the top ten. The chain carries TRBV19 and TRBJ1-5, with D tentatively TRBD1 (5 bases). Sequenced material: peripheral blood. This TCR was sampled from a human donor with active COVID-19. The donor label of this sample is uncertain. CDR3 bases: TGTGCCAGTAGTATAGATAGGGGAAATCAGCCCCAGCATTTT. Protein: CASSIDRGNQPQHF.